Presented here are 3 T cell receptor beta chains from one specimen sequenced in a study of human T cells and chemical hapten exposure. Time point specified: pre-sensitization, week 0. Treatment specified: therapeutic diphenylcyclopropenone sensitization with weekly scalp DPC. MiXCR, run by TCRdb on the RACE reads, gives a single entry per CDR3 protein. The data contain over 300,000 distinct CDR3 sequences, 4.5% to 5.5% of them singletons. This specimen was whole blood, taken in connection with sensitization to the hapten diphenylcyclopropenone (DPC). The receptors originated from a woman aged 50 to 60 with alopecia areata. Some clones in this sample may be carry-over from other donors' samples.

In this sample, this clonotype turned up a few times. The chain uses TRBV5-6 and TRBJ1-2, with 9 bases lining up with TRBD1. This CDR3 is built from 14 residues. CDR1 and CDR2 (germline): SGHDT, YYEEEE. V shed 4 bases, J shed 7 bases, and the junction held 8 bases outside the gene matches. For the CDR3, the DNA is TGTGCCAGCAGCCCGGGGACAGGGCTCGGTGGCTACACCTTC. It specifies CASSPGTGLGGYTF.

This clonotype showed up many times. This chain links TRBV5-5 with TRBJ2-3, with 11 bases that match TRBD2. Losses at the gene ends were 4 bases for V and 4 bases for J; bases not matched to a gene: 8. Per germline, CDR1 SGHKS and CDR2 YYEKEE (reference sequence). The CDR3 is 16 residues long. The CDR3 loop reads CASSMGLAATSDTQYF. CDR3 nucleotides: TGTGCCAGCAGCATGGGACTAGCGGCGACCTCAGATACGCAGTATTTT.

This rearrangement joins TRBV5-4 to TRBJ2-1; the match to TRBD2 covers 7 bases. Germline CDR1 SGHNT, CDR2 YYREEE (reference sequence). The J segment lost 9 bases and the V segment lost 5 bases, leaving 23 bases of the junction unmatched. This CDR3 contains 18 residues. CDR3 residues: CASRPGTMGGDSLGEQFF. In DNA, the CDR3 is TGTGCCAGCAGACCAGGGACGATGGGGGGGGATTCCCTCGGTGAGCAGTTCTTC.